These 21 T cell receptor beta chains came from one sample sequenced in a study of spatial heterogeneity in lung cancer. TCRdb called the 5' RACE reads again in MiXCR, with one record for every CDR3 protein. The table records roughly 75,000 distinct CDR3 sequences, roughly 15% of them present only once. Time point of the sample: sample taken at primary tumor resection. In each case, whole RNA from tumor, nontumor lung or frozen PBMC was sequenced unsorted. This sample comprised PBMCs, obtained at surgery. The receptors here all came from a male donor with early-stage non-small cell lung cancer.

The rearrangement joins TRBV7-9 to TRBJ2-7; tentatively, D is TRBD2 (5 bases). The CDR3 has 12 amino acids. V lost 4 bases and J lost 4, with 8 bases in between. Germline CDR1 and CDR2: SEHNR and FQNEAQ (reference sequence). The CDR3 is CASSSDFYEQYF. The CDR3 DNA reads TGTGCCAGCAGCTCGGACTTTTACGAGCAGTACTTC.

Many counts were recorded for this clonotype. This CDR3 reads CASSTDSSTDTQYF. The DNA for the CDR3 is TGCGCCAGCAGCACAGACAGCAGCACAGATACGCAGTATTTT. This chain connects TRBV4-3 to TRBJ2-3; tentatively, D is TRBD1 (5 bases). The CDR3 covers 14 residues. Trimming took 5 bases from V and 0 from J, leaving 9 bases between them. Per the germline V gene, CDR1 is LGHNA and CDR2 is YSLEER.

In this sample, this clonotype turned up many times. The chain couples TRBV19 to TRBJ2-4; D gene uncertain. This CDR3 is built from 13 residues. Germline CDR1 is LNHDA and CDR2 is SQIVND (reference sequence). V shed 0 bases and J shed 5 bases, with 5 bases lying between them. Here the CDR3 reads CASSIDGENIQYF. CDR3 nucleotides: TGTGCCAGTAGTATAGATGGAGAAAACATTCAGTACTTC.

This clonotype was counted many times. The chain links TRBV9 to TRBJ2-7; TRBD2 aligns across 8 bases. Germline V CDR1 and CDR2: SGDLS, YYNGEE. This CDR3 is 12 amino acids long. Trimming at V came to 3 bases and at J to 6 bases, leaving 2 bases not matched to a gene. The CDR3 is CASSAGGAEQYF. The CDR3 DNA reads TGTGCCAGCAGCGCCGGGGGGGCCGAGCAGTACTTC.

This clonotype was observed a handful of times. CDR3 bases: TGCAGTGCCGATCCCGGGGTAGGCTATGGCTACACCTTC. Protein: CSADPGVGYGYTF. The chain couples TRBV20-1 to TRBJ1-2; the D is unclear. In germline, CDR1 is DFQATT, CDR2 SNEGSKA (reference sequence). V lost 6 bases, J lost 4 bases, and 15 bases lay in between. The CDR3 totals 13 residues.

V and J are TRBV5-1 and TRBJ2-1, with 9 bases matching TRBD1. The CDR3 has 15 residues. From germline, CDR1 is SGHRS and CDR2 YFSETQ. V trimming: 3 bases; J trimming: 8 bases; junction bases outside the gene matches: 9. The DNA for the CDR3 is TGCGCCAGCAGCTCAGGGACAGGGAATAGAGATGAGCAGTTCTTC. Its translation: CASSSGTGNRDEQFF.

V is TRBV7-8 and J is TRBJ2-7; D possibly corresponds to TRBD1 (6 bases). Germline-derived CDR1 and CDR2 are SGHVS and FQNEAQ. This CDR3 has 13 amino acids. V lost 5 bases, J lost 5 bases, and 13 bases lay in between. In DNA, the CDR3 is TGTGCCAGCAGCCACGGACAGACTAACGAGCAGTACTTC. This translates into CASSHGQTNEQYF.

This clonotype was seen more than once but under ten times. The V call is TRBV18, the J call TRBJ1-2, with a weak D call TRBD1 (6 bases). The length of the CDR3 is 14 residues. The V gene lost 4 bases and the J gene lost 4 bases, with 13 bases spanning the gap. The germline gives CDR1 KGHSH, CDR2 LQKENI. CDR3 residues: CASSHGQSSYGYTF. The CDR3 DNA is TGTGCCAGCTCACATGGACAGAGCTCCTATGGCTACACCTTC.

The CDR3, as DNA: TGTGCCAGCAGAAGGGTGGGGACCCCATCCACTACCCTAGCCAAAAACATTCAGTACTTC. Amino acid sequence: CASRRVGTPSTTLAKNIQYF. The V gene is TRBV28, the J gene TRBJ2-4; D possibly uses TRBD1 or TRBD2 (5 bases each). Looked up from germline, CDR1 is MDHEN and CDR2 is SYDVKM. The CDR3 length is 20 residues. Trimming stripped 6 bases from V and 0 bases from J, with 27 bases between.

This clonotype was seen many times. The chain has TRBV6-2 or TRBV6-3 and TRBJ1-1; no clear D. Germline CDR1 reads MNHEY; CDR2 reads SVGEGT. The CDR3 covers 13 residues. Trimming removed 7 bases from V and 5 bases from J, with 14 bases in between. The CDR3 DNA reads TGTGCCAGCATCTTTTATCTAGGGACTGAAGCTTTCTTT. Translating it yields CASIFYLGTEAFF.

As concerns this clonotype: At one end the junction does not follow the germline gene, possibly because of a read error. This chain uses TRBV29-1 with TRBJ1-2; tentatively, D is TRBD1 (5 bases). The CDR3 contains 13 residues. In germline, CDR1 is SQVTM, CDR2 ANQGSEA. CDR3 nucleotides: TGTAGCGTTGTCAAGGGGAGGGACTATGGCTACACCTTC. Translating it yields CSVVKGRDYGYTF. The variable domain in full, with the rest retrieved from reference TRBV29-1 and TRBJ1-2, is SAVISQKPSRDICQRGTSLTIQCQVDSQVTMMFWYRQQPGQSLTLIATANQGSEATYESGFVIDKFPISRPNLTFSTLTVSNMSPEDSSIYLCSVVKGRDYGYTFGSGTRLTVV.

CDR3 sequence reads: CASSSSGGPDTQYF. The CDR3 DNA sequence: TGTGCCAGCAGTTCCAGCGGAGGCCCAGATACGCAGTATTTT. V usage is TRBV27 and J usage is TRBJ2-3; TRBD2 might be the D (5 bases). Germline lookup yields CDR1 MNHEY and CDR2 SMNVEV (reference sequence). This CDR3 comprises 14 residues. V lost 4 bases and J lost 4, with 12 bases in between.

The chain is built from TRBV12-3 or TRBV12-4 and TRBJ2-1; 7 bases fit TRBD1. CDR3 length equals 16 residues. With V trimmed by 3 bases and J by 8 bases, 13 bases remained unmatched. CDR3 residues: CASSFAGTAWGHEQFF. The CDR3 DNA reads as TGTGCCAGCAGTTTCGCCGGGACAGCATGGGGTCATGAGCAGTTCTTC.

This sequence joins TRBV7-2 and TRBJ2-2, with a tentative D call TRBD1 (6 bases). The germline V gene has CDR1 SGHTA and CDR2 FQGNSA. The CDR3 is 14 residues long. Trimming cost V 3 bases and J 3 bases, with 8 bases left between them. The CDR3 is CASSLQGYTGELFF. CDR3 DNA sequence: TGTGCCAGCAGCTTGCAGGGGTACACCGGGGAGCTGTTTTTT.

At least ten counts were recorded for this clonotype. This sequence joins TRBV13 and TRBJ1-1; 8 bases are shared with TRBD1. J gave up 1 base and V 1 base, and 2 bases lay outside the gene matches. The CDR3 spans 15 residues. CDR1 and CDR2 from the germline V gene are PRHDT and FYEKMQ (reference sequence). The CDR3 sequence is CASSLDRGRNTEAFF. The CDR3 coding sequence is TGTGCCAGCAGCTTAGACAGGGGGAGGAACACTGAAGCTTTCTTT. The full variable domain, with the rest looked up from reference TRBV13 and TRBJ1-1, is AAGVIQSPRHLIKEKRETATLKCYPIPRHDTVYWYQQGPGQDPQFLISFYEKMQSDKGSIPDRFSAQQFSDYHSELNMSSLELGDSALYFCASSLDRGRNTEAFFGQGTRLTVV.

This clonotype was picked up a small number of times. This chain uses TRBV24-1 with TRBJ2-5; no clear D gene. Per germline, CDR1 KGHDR and CDR2 SFDVKD. Trimming cost V 9 bases and J 2 bases, with 12 bases left between them. The CDR3 is 13 amino acids. DNA of the CDR3: TGTGCCACCGGAACAACGAATCAAGAGACCCAGTACTTC. The encoded protein is CATGTTNQETQYF.

Many counts were recorded for this clonotype. The chain links TRBV6-1 to TRBJ1-1; tentatively, D is TRBD1 (6 bases). V lost 6 bases, J lost 6 bases, and 17 bases lay in between. Germline CDR1 and CDR2: MNHNS and SASEGT. CDR3 size: 14 residues. The CDR3 sequence is CASSTGSGVAEAFF. The CDR3 DNA is TGTGCCAGCAGCACAGGGAGTGGGGTCGCTGAAGCTTTCTTT.

This clonotype was seen only a few times. This chain links TRBV6-6 with TRBJ2-3; 11 bases fit TRBD2. CDR3 length: 17 residues. V dropped 6 bases and J dropped 0; count of bases not matched to a gene: 8. The germline V gene encodes CDR1 MNHNY and CDR2 SVGAGI (reference sequence). CDR3 in amino acids: CASSPWTSGLSTDTQYF. Here the CDR3 DNA reads TGTGCCAGCAGCCCCTGGACTAGCGGGTTGAGCACAGATACGCAGTATTTT.

The chain combines TRBV6-2 or TRBV6-3 with TRBJ2-1, with 8 positions matching TRBD2. Trimming cost V 5 bases and J 9 bases; bases outside gene matches: 12. This CDR3 has 15 residues. CDR1 MNHEY and CDR2 SVGEGT come from the germline V gene. The CDR3 reads CASSTDSPGRGEQFF. The CDR3, as DNA: TGTGCCAGCAGTACCGACAGTCCCGGGAGGGGTGAGCAGTTCTTC.

This clonotype occurred a few times. J is TRBJ1-5 and V is TRBV7-2; 7 bases agree with TRBD1. V shed 3 bases and J 3 bases; nucleotides not matched to a gene: 2. The CDR3 totals 14 residues. CDR1 SGHTA and CDR2 FQGNSA come from the germline V gene. The chain's CDR3 is CASSLGQINQPQHF. The CDR3 DNA follows: TGTGCCAGCAGCTTGGGACAGATCAATCAGCCCCAGCATTTT.

J is TRBJ1-1 and V is TRBV10-2; 8 bases map to TRBD1. Germline values: CDR1 WSHSY, CDR2 SAAADI. Germline trimming cut 10 bases from V and 4 bases from J; bases unmatched to any gene: 8. CDR3 size: 13 residues. The CDR3 spells CATTDRATTEAFF. CDR3 nucleotides: TGCGCCACCACGGACAGGGCGACCACTGAAGCTTTCTTT.